These T cell receptor beta chains were read from a single sample in a study of OX40 agonist ivuxolimab in advanced cancers. Profiled with immunoSEQ multiplex PCR; TCRdb holds only in-frame clones, not every one. This sample has about 79,000 clones; approximately 90% occur once, and the top ten carry approximately 0.5%. Source: CD4+ or CD8+ T cells sorted from blood, taken in a trial of the OX40 agonist ivuxolimab. The receptors derive from an adult with an advanced solid tumor such as melanoma, head and neck, liver or kidney cancer. The CDR3 runs from the conserved cysteine through the conserved F or W. Each record gives: D gene, J gene, V gene, CDR3 length, clone size, CDR3 DNA, CDR3 protein. The D gene is left open where the match is weak. Some rows mark clone size as missing; the rest say once, few, many or name a class of expanded clone.

D: .
J: TRBJ2-7
V: TRBV11-3
length: 15
size: .
DNA: TGTGCCAGCAGCTTAGGGGGCAGGGGAGCCTACGAGCAGTACTTC
CDR3: CASSLGGRGAYEQYF

D: .
J: TRBJ1-2
V: TRBV5-4
length: 13
size: .
DNA: TGTGCCAGCAGCTTGGGGGGCGCGGACGACTACACCTTC
CDR3: CASSLGGADDYTF

D: .
J: TRBJ2-5
V: TRBV20-1
length: 11
size: few
DNA: TGCAGTGCTATTGGAGAAGAGACCCAGTACTTC
CDR3: CSAIGEETQYF

D: TRBD1
J: TRBJ2-5
V: TRBV5-8
length: 16
size: .
DNA: TGTGCCAGCAGCCGGGGACAGGGTGGGTACCAAGAGACCCAGTACTTC
CDR3: CASSRGQGGYQETQYF

D: TRBD2
J: TRBJ2-7
V: TRBV6-5
length: 14
size: once
DNA: TGTGCCAGCAGCAGAGCGGGGGGGCGGTACGAGCAGTACTTC
CDR3: CASSRAGGRYEQYF

D: TRBD2
J: TRBJ2-7
V: TRBV7-7
length: 14
size: .
DNA: TGTGCTAGCAGCTTAGCCGGGGGGGGAGACGAGCAGTACTTC
CDR3: CASSLAGGGDEQYF

D: .
J: TRBJ1-2
V: TRBV6-5
length: 14
size: .
DNA: TGTGCCAGCAGTTACGAAGGACAACGCTATGGCTACACCTTC
CDR3: CASSYEGQRYGYTF

D: TRBD2
J: TRBJ2-1
V: TRBV19
length: 16
size: .
DNA: TGTGCCAGTAGTCAGGGGCCAGCGGGAGGGCCGAGTGAGCAGTTCTTC
CDR3: CASSQGPAGGPSEQFF

D: TRBD1
J: TRBJ1-1
V: TRBV19
length: 16
size: .
DNA: TGTGCCAGCAACCGTTTGGGACAGGGGGTGAGGACTGAAGCTTTCTTT
CDR3: CASNRLGQGVRTEAFF

D: .
J: TRBJ1-2
V: TRBV19
length: 14
size: .
DNA: TGTGCCAGTAGTATAGGAGGGACGGGCTATGGCTACACCTTC
CDR3: CASSIGGTGYGYTF

D: .
J: TRBJ1-5
V: TRBV7-2
length: 15
size: .
DNA: TGTGCCAGCAGCTCCATCAGAGGGTCCAATCAGCCCCAGCATTTT
CDR3: CASSSIRGSNQPQHF

D: TRBD2
J: TRBJ2-1
V: TRBV11-3
length: 15
size: .
DNA: TGTGCCAGCACCAGCTGGCGGGAGTCCTACAATGAGCAGTTCTTC
CDR3: CASTSWRESYNEQFF

D: TRBD1
J: TRBJ1-1
V: TRBV19
length: 14
size: .
DNA: TGTGCCAGTGGTCGGGACAGGGTTAACACTGAAGCTTTCTTT
CDR3: CASGRDRVNTEAFF

D: .
J: TRBJ2-2
V: TRBV5-5
length: 13
size: .
DNA: TGTGCCAGCAGCTTACAGAACACCGGGGAGCTGTTTTTT
CDR3: CASSLQNTGELFF

D: .
J: TRBJ2-5
V: TRBV5-1
length: 13
size: .
DNA: TGCGCCAGCAGCTTCGACTTGAGGGAGACCCAGTACTTC
CDR3: CASSFDLRETQYF

D: .
J: TRBJ2-7
V: TRBV4-3
length: 15
size: .
DNA: TGCGCCAGCAGCCAACAGGGAGCGGTATGCCTCGAGCAGTACTTC
CDR3: CASSQQGAVCLEQYF

D: .
J: TRBJ2-2
V: TRBV7-7
length: 12
size: medium-sized
DNA: TGTGCTAGCAGCGGGCCCACCGGGGAGCTGTTTTTT
CDR3: CASSGPTGELFF

D: TRBD2
J: TRBJ2-2
V: TRBV25-1
length: 17
size: .
DNA: TGTGCCAGCAGTGAAGTGGGCGGGAGCCCGAACACCGGGGAGCTGTTTTTT
CDR3: CASSEVGGSPNTGELFF

D: TRBD1
J: TRBJ1-5
V: TRBV5-1
length: 15
size: .
DNA: TGCGCCAGCAGCTTATGGACAGGGGACAATCAGCCCCAGCATTTT
CDR3: CASSLWTGDNQPQHF

D: .
J: TRBJ2-7
V: TRBV12-2
length: 15
size: .
DNA: TGTGCAAGTCGCTGCAGAGGTTTTGGTTTGTACGAGCAGTACTTC
CDR3: CASRCRGFGLYEQYF

D: TRBD1
J: TRBJ2-3
V: TRBV7-3
length: 18
size: .
DNA: TGTGCCAGCAGCCCATACCCGACAGGGGGCGCAGGGACAGATACGCAGTATTTT
CDR3: CASSPYPTGGAGTDTQYF

D: TRBD2
J: TRBJ2-7
V: TRBV5-1
length: 16
size: .
DNA: TGCGCCAGCAGCTTGGTCGCACTAGCGTCTCCCTACGAGCAGTACTTC
CDR3: CASSLVALASPYEQYF

D: .
J: TRBJ1-1
V: TRBV7-8
length: 16
size: .
DNA: TGTGCCAGCAGCTCCCTCCGACCCGGGGGGATCTCTGAAGCTTTCTTT
CDR3: CASSSLRPGGISEAFF

D: .
J: TRBJ2-1
V: TRBV5-1
length: 16
size: .
DNA: TGCGCCAGCAGCTTGGGAGTAACCAGGTCCTACAATGAGCAGTTCTTC
CDR3: CASSLGVTRSYNEQFF

D: TRBD2
J: TRBJ2-5
V: TRBV25-1
length: 16
size: .
DNA: TGTGCCAGCGAGACCGAGGGACTAGCGGGAGAAGAGACCCAGTACTTC
CDR3: CASETEGLAGEETQYF

D: TRBD1
J: TRBJ1-4
V: TRBV7-2
length: 14
size: .
DNA: TGTGCCAGCAGCTCCGACAGGGGATGGGAAAAACTGTTTTTT
CDR3: CASSSDRGWEKLFF

D: .
J: TRBJ2-3
V: TRBV20-1
length: 10
size: .
DNA: TGCAGTGCCCGCACAGATACGCAGTATTTT
CDR3: CSARTDTQYF

D: .
J: TRBJ2-1
V: TRBV25-1
length: 17
size: .
DNA: TGTGCCAGCAGTAGAGACAGGGGACAAGCGGGGTGGGATGAGCAGTTCTTC
CDR3: CASSRDRGQAGWDEQFF

D: .
J: TRBJ2-7
V: TRBV5-5
length: 14
size: .
DNA: TGTGCCAGCAGCTTGGTGGTGCGTTTGGGGGAGCAGTACTTC
CDR3: CASSLVVRLGEQYF

D: TRBD2
J: TRBJ2-3
V: TRBV7-2
length: 16
size: .
DNA: TGTGCCAGCAGCTTAGTGGCTAGCGGGGGCACAGATACGCAGTATTTT
CDR3: CASSLVASGGTDTQYF

D: .
J: TRBJ2-5
V: TRBV11-2
length: 16
size: .
DNA: TGTGCCAGCAGCTTAGGGGGGCAGAACCACCAAGAGACCCAGTACTTC
CDR3: CASSLGGQNHQETQYF

D: .
J: TRBJ2-7
V: TRBV2
length: 13
size: .
DNA: TGTGCCAGCAGCCCGGACACTTCCTACGAGCAGTACTTC
CDR3: CASSPDTSYEQYF

D: .
J: TRBJ2-6
V: TRBV28
length: 18
size: .
DNA: TGTGCCAGCAGTCCGGGGCGCAGGGGTAGCTCTGGGGCCAACGTCCTGACTTTC
CDR3: CASSPGRRGSSGANVLTF

D: TRBD1
J: TRBJ2-5
V: TRBV5-1
length: 15
size: once
DNA: TGCGCCAGCAGCTTGCCCGTTCAGGGGGATGAGACCCAGTACTTC
CDR3: CASSLPVQGDETQYF

D: TRBD1
J: TRBJ2-1
V: TRBV29-1
length: 14
size: .
DNA: TGCAGCGTCGCCGGGACAGGGTACTACAATGAGCAGTTCTTC
CDR3: CSVAGTGYYNEQFF

D: .
J: TRBJ2-2
V: TRBV5-8
length: 16
size: .
DNA: TGTGCCAGCAGCTCTCCGGGACAATGGTGGACCGGGGAGCTGTTTTTT
CDR3: CASSSPGQWWTGELFF

D: .
J: TRBJ2-1
V: TRBV6-1
length: 13
size: .
DNA: TGTGCCAGCAGTGCTATAACTGACAGTCATCAGTTCTTC
CDR3: CASSAITDSHQFF

D: TRBD1
J: TRBJ2-1
V: TRBV11-2
length: 16
size: .
DNA: TGTGCCAGCAGGGGCGGCTGGACAGGGGGCGGGAATGAGCAGTTCTTC
CDR3: CASRGGWTGGGNEQFF

D: TRBD1
J: TRBJ1-2
V: TRBV7-9
length: 15
size: .
DNA: TGTGCCAGCAGCTTAGATGAGACAGGGCTTTATGGCTACACCTTC
CDR3: CASSLDETGLYGYTF

D: .
J: TRBJ2-3
V: TRBV7-9
length: 14
size: .
DNA: TGTGCCAGCAGCTTGACCTCCAGCACAGATACGCAGTATTTT
CDR3: CASSLTSSTDTQYF

D: .
J: TRBJ2-2
V: TRBV7-8
length: 14
size: .
DNA: TGTGCCAGCAGCTTGACAGAGAACACCGGGGAGCTGTTTTTT
CDR3: CASSLTENTGELFF

D: .
J: TRBJ2-2
V: TRBV18
length: 13
size: once
DNA: TGTGCCAGCTCACCACTTCCAGCCGGGGAGCTGTTTTTT
CDR3: CASSPLPAGELFF

D: .
J: TRBJ2-6
V: TRBV5-1
length: 13
size: .
DNA: TGCGCCAGCAGCTTGGCCGGGGCCAACGTCCTGACTTTC
CDR3: CASSLAGANVLTF

D: .
J: TRBJ2-5
V: TRBV5-1
length: 15
size: once
DNA: TGCGCCAGCAGCTTGCCCGGGACTCAGGGAGAGACCCAGTACTTC
CDR3: CASSLPGTQGETQYF

D: TRBD2
J: TRBJ2-7
V: TRBV5-4
length: 14
size: .
DNA: TGTGCCAGCAGCCCTTCCCCGGGGGGATCCGAGCAGTACTTC
CDR3: CASSPSPGGSEQYF

D: .
J: TRBJ1-5
V: TRBV27
length: 16
size: once
DNA: TGTGCCAGCAGCATTGGGACACCCGGAAGCAATCAGCCCCAGCATTTT
CDR3: CASSIGTPGSNQPQHF

D: .
J: TRBJ2-1
V: TRBV9
length: 11
size: .
DNA: TGTGCCAGCAGCTTAAGACAAGAGCAGTTCTTC
CDR3: CASSLRQEQFF

D: TRBD1
J: TRBJ1-2
V: TRBV5-1
length: 12
size: .
DNA: TGCGCCAGCAGCTCGGACAGGCCCGGCTACACCTTC
CDR3: CASSSDRPGYTF

D: TRBD1
J: TRBJ2-5
V: TRBV11-3
length: 14
size: .
DNA: TGTGCCAGCAGCGCGACACAGGGGGCGTTTGAGCAGTACTTC
CDR3: CASSATQGAFEQYF

D: TRBD1
J: TRBJ2-2
V: TRBV11-3
length: 15
size: .
DNA: TGTGCCAGCAGCGCGCCTGGACAGGGGGCCGGGGAGCTGTTTTTT
CDR3: CASSAPGQGAGELFF

D: TRBD2
J: TRBJ2-2
V: TRBV19
length: 18
size: .
DNA: TGTGCCAGTAGTCAACGGGGACTAGCGGGACGGTACACCGGGGAGCTGTTTTTT
CDR3: CASSQRGLAGRYTGELFF

D: .
J: TRBJ2-2
V: TRBV30
length: 12
size: .
DNA: TGTGCCTGCGGGAGTGGTAGCGGGGAGCTGTTTTTT
CDR3: CACGSGSGELFF

D: TRBD2
J: TRBJ2-7
V: TRBV6-5
length: 15
size: .
DNA: TGTGCCAGCAGTTACGCCGCGGGAGGGCTCTACGAGCAGTACTTC
CDR3: CASSYAAGGLYEQYF

D: .
J: TRBJ2-7
V: TRBV28
length: 14
size: .
DNA: TGTGCCAGTGACGAACGCCCCCAAAGCTACGAGCAGTACTTC
CDR3: CASDERPQSYEQYF

D: .
J: TRBJ2-2
V: TRBV25-1
length: 16
size: .
DNA: TGTGCCAGCAGTGAATACGTAGGAGCGTACACCGGGGAGCTGTTTTTT
CDR3: CASSEYVGAYTGELFF

D: .
J: TRBJ2-3
V: TRBV2
length: 14
size: .
DNA: TGTGCCAGCAGTGAAGGCAGGGGTTCAGATACGCAGTATTTT
CDR3: CASSEGRGSDTQYF

D: .
J: TRBJ1-5
V: TRBV5-1
length: 14
size: .
DNA: TGCGCCAGCAGCTTGGGTACGGATGATCAGCCCCAGCATTTT
CDR3: CASSLGTDDQPQHF